This T cell receptor (beta chain) was documented in a study of blood T cell repertoires in COVID-19. This CDR3 comprises 14 residues. Germline V gene sequence: CDR1 SEHNR, CDR2 FQNEAQ (reference sequence). V shed 2 bases and J shed 0 bases, with 5 bases lying between them. TCRdb's table, derived via immunoSEQ multiplex PCR, lists solely in-frame clones and lacks some. The sample lists 250,000 to 350,000 clones, about 88% occurring once. The specimen was peripheral blood. The V gene is TRBV7-9, the J gene TRBJ2-1; the D gene is possibly TRBD1 (5 bases). The TCR comes from a woman aged 60-75 years with acute or convalescent COVID-19. CDR3 nucleotides: TGTGCCAGCAGCTTAACAGGCTCCTACAATGAGCAGTTCTTC. Encoded protein: CASSLTGSYNEQFF.